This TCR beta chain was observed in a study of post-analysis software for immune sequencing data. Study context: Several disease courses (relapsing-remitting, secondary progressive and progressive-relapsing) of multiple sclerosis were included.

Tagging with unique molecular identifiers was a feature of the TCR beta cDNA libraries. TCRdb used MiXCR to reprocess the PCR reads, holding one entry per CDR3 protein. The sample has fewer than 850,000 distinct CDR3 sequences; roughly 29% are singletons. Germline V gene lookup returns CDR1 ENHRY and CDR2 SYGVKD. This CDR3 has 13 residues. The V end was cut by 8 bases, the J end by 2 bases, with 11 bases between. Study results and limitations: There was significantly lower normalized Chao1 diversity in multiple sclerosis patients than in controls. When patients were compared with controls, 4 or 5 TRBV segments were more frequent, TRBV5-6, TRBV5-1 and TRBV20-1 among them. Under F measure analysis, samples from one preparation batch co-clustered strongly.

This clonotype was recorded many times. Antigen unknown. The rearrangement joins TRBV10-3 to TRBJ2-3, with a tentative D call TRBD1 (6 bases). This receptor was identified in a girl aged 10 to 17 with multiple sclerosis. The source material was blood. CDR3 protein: CAILGHPTDTQYF. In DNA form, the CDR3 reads TGTGCCATCTTGGGACACCCCACAGATACGCAGTATTTT.